Below, one TCR beta chain is given with its context. After removal of 6 bases from V and 7 bases from J, the junction contained 6 bases not matched to a gene. The germline gives CDR1 KGHSH, CDR2 LQKENI. CDR3 length equals 13 residues. These data originate in a study of blood T cell repertoires in COVID-19. Study at large: Italy, Spain and the United States were the sources of the convalescent and acute COVID-19 samples. PBMCs, B-cell-depleted T cells, or T cells were the source of the cDNA or gDNA that made up the material.

One Seattle source followed patients from active infection through their disease course. Per the original data handling: The authors estimated nucleated cell counts from reference gene primer amplification. The repertoire was sequenced with immunoSEQ multiplex PCR; TCRdb's copy has only in-frame clones and lacks some. D and trimming come from the DNA, and the V and J calls and clone size come from that table. The sample lists about 230,000 clones; approximately 90% were seen once. This receptor was taken from a man aged 30 to 39 with COVID-19, enrolled during active disease. The chain employs TRBV18 and TRBJ1-2; the match to TRBD1 covers 9 bases. The sequenced material came from peripheral blood. The CDR3 reads CASSISGQGGYTF. The DNA for the CDR3 is TGTGCCAGCTCGATCTCGGGACAGGGTGGCTACACCTTC.